This T cell receptor (beta chain) stems from a study of identifying expanded T cells in peripheral blood. Broader study findings: Over about two and four weeks, about 16 and 19 clones changed, versus approximately 1.1 between replicates. Across healthy donors, higher total template counts meant significantly greater approximately 2-week count variance.

Concerning this clone itself: The antigen is unknown.

Germline assignment: CDR1 GTSNPN and CDR2 SVGIG (reference sequence). V was clipped by 2 bases and J by 5 bases, with 13 bases between them. The CDR3 covers 14 residues. Profiling relied on immunoSEQ multiplex PCR, and the TCRdb table lists in-frame clones only, not all of them. The data hold under 70,000 clones, with more than 75% observed a single time. The receptor was derived from a person between 18 and 75 years old in good health. J is TRBJ1-5 and V is TRBV30; D is undetermined. Material for sequencing was blood. CDR3 residues: CAWSLLAQDQPQHF. The CDR3, as DNA: TGTGCCTGGAGTCTCCTGGCCCAAGATCAGCCCCAGCATTTT.